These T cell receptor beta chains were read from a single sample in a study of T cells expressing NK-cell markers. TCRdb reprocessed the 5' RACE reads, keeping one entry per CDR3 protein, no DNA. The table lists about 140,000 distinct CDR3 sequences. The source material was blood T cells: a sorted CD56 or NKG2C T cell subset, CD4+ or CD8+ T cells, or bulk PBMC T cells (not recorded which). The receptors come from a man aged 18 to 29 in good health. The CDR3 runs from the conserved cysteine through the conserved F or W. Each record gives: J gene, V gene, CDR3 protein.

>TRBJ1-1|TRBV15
CATSRGVSGNTEAFF
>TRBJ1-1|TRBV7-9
CASSPRTDNTEAFF
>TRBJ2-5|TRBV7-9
CASSLAGGSQETQYF
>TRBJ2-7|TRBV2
CASGEYGTLNSYEQYF
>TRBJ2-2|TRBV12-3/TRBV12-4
CASSLAGLNTGELFF
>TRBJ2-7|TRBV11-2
CASSSRDRGYEQYF
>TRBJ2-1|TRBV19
CASSMRQGYNEQFF
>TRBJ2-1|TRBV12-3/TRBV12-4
CASSLPPGGGSNEQFF
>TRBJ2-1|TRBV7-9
CASSPKRSGTNEQFF
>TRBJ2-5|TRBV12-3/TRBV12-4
CASSLVAGGAETQYF
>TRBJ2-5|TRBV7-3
CASSLNPRETQYF
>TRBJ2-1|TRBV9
CASSAQGQEQFF
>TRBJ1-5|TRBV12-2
CASRLAGTGNQPQHF
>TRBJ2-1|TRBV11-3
CASTSGNEQFF
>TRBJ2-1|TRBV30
CAWSETGAPFNEQFF
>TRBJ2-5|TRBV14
CASSPGTAKETQYF
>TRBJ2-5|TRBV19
CASSYSGTVDQYF
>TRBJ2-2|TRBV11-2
CASSLDRLAGSGNTGELFF
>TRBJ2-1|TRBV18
CASHRTGTNNEQFF
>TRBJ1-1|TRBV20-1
CSAFDRFPEAFF
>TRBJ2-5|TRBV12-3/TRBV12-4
CASSSTSWETQYF
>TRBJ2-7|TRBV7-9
CASSPLGHVSYEQYF
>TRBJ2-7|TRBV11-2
CASSSTVGPQGYEQYF
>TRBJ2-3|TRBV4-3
CASSPGLAGDAADTQYF
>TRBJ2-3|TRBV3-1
CASSPITSGPTDTQYF
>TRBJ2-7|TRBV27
CASIGTSYGEQYF
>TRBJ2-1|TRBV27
CASSLSGLATQFF
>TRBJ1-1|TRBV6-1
CASSRWGGTEAFF
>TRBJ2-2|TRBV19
CASLGVKHREELFF
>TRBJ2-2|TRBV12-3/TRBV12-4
CASSFRSGLAGQTGELFF
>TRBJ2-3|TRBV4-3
CASSQDGTGITDTQYF
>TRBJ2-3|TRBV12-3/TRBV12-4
CASRPGWNADTQYF
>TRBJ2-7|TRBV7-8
CASSPGGLGHEQYF
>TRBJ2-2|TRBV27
CASSQTNMGGELFF
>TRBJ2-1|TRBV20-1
CSARVGEGNNEQFF
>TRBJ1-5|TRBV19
CASSIASNQPQHF
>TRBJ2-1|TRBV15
CATSTTSGTYNEQFF
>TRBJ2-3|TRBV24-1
CATSRSGDSTDTQYF
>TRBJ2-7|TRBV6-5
CASSYSVGQVAYEQYF
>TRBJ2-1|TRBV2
CASSELAGVNEQFF
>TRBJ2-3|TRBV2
CASSELAGGHGDTQYF
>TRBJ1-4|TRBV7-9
CASSLTGSNEKLFF